This is a list of T cell receptor beta chains from one sample in a study of T cells in narcolepsy. This table comes from immunoSEQ multiplex PCR, and its TCRdb copy is limited to in-frame clones, with some not included. The data contain approximately 35,000 clones, roughly 90% of them singletons. What was sequenced was CD45RA- memory CD4+ T cells from PBMCs. These receptors were taken from a human donor with narcolepsy. Each CDR3 is given with its conserved first and last residue. D genes are given only for firm matches. A row's size may be missing; if present it is once, few, many or a size class.

v_gene	j_gene	d_gene	abundance	CDR3nt	CDR3aa
TRBV2	TRBJ1-6	TRBD1	-	TGTGCCAGCAGGGACAGGGGGACTTCTAATTCACCCCTCCACTTT	CASRDRGTSNSPLHF
TRBV18	TRBJ2-7	-	-	TGTGCCAGCTCACCACGGAGCTTGGACGGGACCGTAAGAAGATCGTACGAGCAGTACTTC	CASSPRSLDGTVRRSYEQYF
TRBV11-1	TRBJ2-3	TRBD1	-	TGTGCCAGCAGCTGGACAGGGGCAGGCGATACGCAGTATTTT	CASSWTGAGDTQYF
TRBV2	TRBJ2-3	-	-	TGTGCCAGCAGAGAACAGGGCCCCACAGATACGCAGTATTTT	CASREQGPTDTQYF
TRBV6-1	TRBJ2-3	TRBD2	-	TGTGCCAGCAGTGGGGGGACTAGCGGGTCTACTAGCACAGATACGCAGTATTTT	CASSGGTSGSTSTDTQYF
TRBV28	TRBJ2-7	TRBD1	-	TGTGCCAGCTTGCTGGACAGGGGGCTCGAGCAGTACTTC	CASLLDRGLEQYF
TRBV6-1	TRBJ2-2	TRBD1	-	TGTGCCAGCAGTAGAAAGGGGGCGGGTACCGGGGAGCTGTTTTTT	CASSRKGAGTGELFF
TRBV7-9	TRBJ2-5	TRBD2	-	TGTGCCAGCAGCCTTGGACTAGCCCAAGAGACCCAGTACTTC	CASSLGLAQETQYF
TRBV7-8	TRBJ1-2	-	-	TGTGCCAGCAGCTTAGCCAGTAAAGGTAGCTTCTATGGCTACACCTTC	CASSLASKGSFYGYTF
TRBV18	TRBJ2-3	-	-	TGTGCCAGCTCACGCGACATTGCCAAGTCTAACACAGATACGCAGTATTTT	CASSRDIAKSNTDTQYF
TRBV6-5	TRBJ2-1	-	-	TGTGCCAGCAGGACAAAATCCTACAATGAGCAGTTCTTC	CASRTKSYNEQFF
TRBV7-3	TRBJ1-1	-	once	TGTGCCAGCAGCCTAAGGACAGAGGACACTGAAGCTTTCTTT	CASSLRTEDTEAFF
TRBV29-1	TRBJ1-5	-	-	TGCAGCGTTGGACAGTCCCTCAATCAGCCCCAGCATTTT	CSVGQSLNQPQHF
TRBV10-2	TRBJ2-4	-	-	TGCGCCAGCAGTGAGTCGGGGAGGGGGGGGGCGCAAAGAAACATTCAGTACTTC	CASSESGRGGAQRNIQYF
TRBV7-8	TRBJ2-5	-	-	TGTGCCAGCAGAACGTCTGGGGTAGTCCGGCAAGAGACCCAGTACTTC	CASRTSGVVRQETQYF
TRBV28	TRBJ1-3	TRBD1	-	TGTGCCAGCAGGGTAGGGGGCGCTGGAAACACCATATATTTT	CASRVGGAGNTIYF
TRBV7-2	TRBJ2-7	-	-	TGTGCCAGCAGCTTTGGCGGCATTCTCTACGAGCAGTACTTC	CASSFGGILYEQYF
TRBV9	TRBJ2-1	TRBD2	-	TGTGCCAGCAGCGCAGGGACTAGCGGGGGACGGTACAATGAGCAGTTCTTC	CASSAGTSGGRYNEQFF
TRBV28	TRBJ1-4	-	-	TGTGCCAGCAGCCCGGGGGGGGAGAATGAAAAACTGTTTTTT	CASSPGGENEKLFF
TRBV7-8	TRBJ1-2	-	-	TGTGCCAGCAGCTTAGACTTGGGGAGCGGCTACACCTTC	CASSLDLGSGYTF